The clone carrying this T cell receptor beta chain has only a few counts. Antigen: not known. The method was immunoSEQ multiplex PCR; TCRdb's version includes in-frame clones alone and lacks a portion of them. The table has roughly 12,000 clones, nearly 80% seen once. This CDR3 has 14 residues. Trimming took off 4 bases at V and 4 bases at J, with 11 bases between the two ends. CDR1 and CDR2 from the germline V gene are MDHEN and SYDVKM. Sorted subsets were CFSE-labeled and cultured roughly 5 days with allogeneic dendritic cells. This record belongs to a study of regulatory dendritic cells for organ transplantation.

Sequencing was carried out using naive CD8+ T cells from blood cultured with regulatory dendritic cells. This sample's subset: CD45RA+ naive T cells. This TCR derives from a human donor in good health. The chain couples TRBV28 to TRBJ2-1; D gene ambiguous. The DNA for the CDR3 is TGTGCCAGCAGTTCTTTCGGCGGTTACAATGAGCAGTTCTTC. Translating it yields CASSSFGGYNEQFF.